The 4 T cell receptor beta chains below were found in one sample sequenced in a study of early T cells in non-severe SARS-CoV-2 infection. TCRdb re-derived calls from the 5' RACE reads in MiXCR, one entry per CDR3 protein. The table records more than 65,000 distinct CDR3 sequences, 4% to 6% of them present only once. This specimen was whole blood, taken at baseline. These receptor sequences come from an adult who was a healthcare worker with PCR-confirmed SARS-CoV-2 infection or an uninfected control (not recorded which). The donor label of this sample is uncertain.

There are a few counts of this clonotype. The chain combines TRBV4-1 with TRBJ2-3, with 10 bases identical to TRBD2. The V and J ends lost 0 bases and 4 bases, in that order; junction bases with no gene match: 13. This CDR3 contains 19 residues. Germline V gene sequence: CDR1 MGHRA, CDR2 YSYEKL. The CDR3 DNA sequence: TGCGCCAGCAGCCAAGATGTCCCCCAACTAGCGGGGATCGCAGATACGCAGTATTTT. Amino acid sequence: CASSQDVPQLAGIADTQYF.

In its sample, this clonotype was seen many times. J is TRBJ1-1 and V is TRBV10-1; 10 bases agree with TRBD1. This CDR3 spans 14 amino acids. Trimming at V came to 4 bases and at J to 3 bases, leaving 2 bases not matched to a gene. CDR1 is WNHNN, CDR2 SYGVQD, per germline (reference sequence). In DNA, the CDR3 is TGCGCCAGCAGTGGACAGGGGGCGGACACTGAAGCTTTCTTT. Its translation is CASSGQGADTEAFF.

A few counts support this clonotype. CDR3 in amino acids: CAISPDRGSSNQPQHF. DNA for the CDR3: TGTGCCATCAGTCCGGACAGGGGCAGTAGCAATCAGCCCCAGCATTTT. V and J are TRBV10-3 and TRBJ1-5, with 9 bases lining up with TRBD1. With V trimmed by 5 bases and J by 0 bases, 5 bases remained unmatched. Germline-derived CDR1 and CDR2 are ENHRY and SYGVKD. The CDR3 is 16 amino acids.

The V call is TRBV5-1, the J call TRBJ1-2, with 8 nucleotides matching TRBD1. Trimming took 6 bases from V and 1 from J; bases not matched to a gene: 14. The CDR3 length is 17 residues. Germline CDR1 and CDR2: SGHRS and YFSETQ. CDR3 region: CASTSQLGTGINYGYTF. DNA for the CDR3: TGCGCCAGCACCTCACAGCTTGGGACAGGTATTAACTATGGCTACACCTTC.